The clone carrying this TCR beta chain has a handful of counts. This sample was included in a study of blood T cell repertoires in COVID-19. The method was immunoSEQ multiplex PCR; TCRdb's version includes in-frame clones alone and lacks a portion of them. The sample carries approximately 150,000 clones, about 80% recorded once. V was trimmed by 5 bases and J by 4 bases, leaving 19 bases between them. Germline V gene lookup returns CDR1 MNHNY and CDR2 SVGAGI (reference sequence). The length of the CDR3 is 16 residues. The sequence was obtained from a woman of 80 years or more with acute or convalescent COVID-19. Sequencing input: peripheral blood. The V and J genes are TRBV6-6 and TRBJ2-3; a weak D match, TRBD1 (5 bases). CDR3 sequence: CASSRGLGKRADTQYF. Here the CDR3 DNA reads TGTGCCAGCAGTAGGGGCCTTGGGAAACGGGCAGATACGCAGTATTTT.